Sequencing of this T cell receptor beta chain was carried out in a study of T cell repertoires in cytomegalovirus infection. On the study more broadly: Recently identified HLA-C-restricted CMV epitopes were among the peptides used. It can be stated that public TCR beta signatures indicated CMV infection as well as a matching HLA type.

J gave up 4 bases and V 3 bases, and 1 base lay outside the gene matches. This CDR3 has 13 amino acids. TCRdb re-derived calls from the reads in MiXCR, one entry per CDR3 protein. The data contain about 920,000 distinct CDR3 sequences, 30% to 40% of them singletons. This clonotype has a count of ten or more. What it recognizes is unknown. This chain joins TRBV12-3 or TRBV12-4 and TRBJ1-2, with 8 bases identical to TRBD1. Material: cultured CD8+ T cells from PBMCs, obtained from culture after CMV antigen stimulation. The TCR sequence derives from a human donor in good health (CMV status not recorded). Some clones in this sample may be carry-over from other donors' samples. The CDR3 loop reads CASSFDRGYGYTF. For the CDR3, the DNA is TGTGCCAGCAGTTTTGACAGGGGCTATGGCTACACCTTC.